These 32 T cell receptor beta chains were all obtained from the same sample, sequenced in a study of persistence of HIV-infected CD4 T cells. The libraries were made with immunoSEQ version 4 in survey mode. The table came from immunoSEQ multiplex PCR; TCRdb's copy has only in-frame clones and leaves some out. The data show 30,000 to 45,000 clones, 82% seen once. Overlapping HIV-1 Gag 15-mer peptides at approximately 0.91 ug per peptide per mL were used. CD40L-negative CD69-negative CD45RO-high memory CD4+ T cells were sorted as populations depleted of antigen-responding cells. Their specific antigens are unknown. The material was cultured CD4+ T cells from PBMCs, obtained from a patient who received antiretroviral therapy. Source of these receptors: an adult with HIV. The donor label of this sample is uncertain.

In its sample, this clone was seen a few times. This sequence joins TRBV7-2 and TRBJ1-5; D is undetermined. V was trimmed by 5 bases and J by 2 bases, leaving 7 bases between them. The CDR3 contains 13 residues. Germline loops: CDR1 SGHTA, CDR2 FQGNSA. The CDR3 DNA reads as TGTGCCAGCAGCCCCCAAGGCAATCAGCCCCAGCATTTT. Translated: CASSPQGNQPQHF.

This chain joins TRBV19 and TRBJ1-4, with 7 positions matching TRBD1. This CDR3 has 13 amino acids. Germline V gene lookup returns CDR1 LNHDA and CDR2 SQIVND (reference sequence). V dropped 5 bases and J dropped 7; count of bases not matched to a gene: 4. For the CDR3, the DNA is TGTGCCAGTAGTGGCGGGACAGCTGAAAAACTGTTTTTT. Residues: CASSGGTAEKLFF.

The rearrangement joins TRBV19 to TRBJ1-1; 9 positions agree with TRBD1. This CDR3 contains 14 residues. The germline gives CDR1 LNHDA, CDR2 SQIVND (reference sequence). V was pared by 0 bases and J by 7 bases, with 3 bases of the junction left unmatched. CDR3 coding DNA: TGTGCCAGTAGTATAGATAGGGGACAGGGTGAAGCTTTCTTT. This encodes CASSIDRGQGEAFF.

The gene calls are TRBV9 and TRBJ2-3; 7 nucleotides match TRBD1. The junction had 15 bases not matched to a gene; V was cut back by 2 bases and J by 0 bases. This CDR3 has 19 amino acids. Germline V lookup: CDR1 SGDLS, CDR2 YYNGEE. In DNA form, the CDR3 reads TGTGCCAGCAGCGTGGACCCTACGGACAGGTCACCTAGCACAGATACGCAGTATTTT. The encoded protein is CASSVDPTDRSPSTDTQYF. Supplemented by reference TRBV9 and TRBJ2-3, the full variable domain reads DSGVTQTPKHLITATGQRVTLRCSPRSGDLSVYWYQQSLDQGLQFLIQYYNGEERAKGNILERFSAQQFPDLHSELNLSSLELGDSALYFCASSVDPTDRSPSTDTQYFGPGTRLTVL.

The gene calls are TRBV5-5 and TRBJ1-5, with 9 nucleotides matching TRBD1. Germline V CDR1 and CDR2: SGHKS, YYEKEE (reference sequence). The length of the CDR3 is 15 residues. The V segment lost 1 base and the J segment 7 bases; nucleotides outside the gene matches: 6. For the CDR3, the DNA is TGTGCCAGCAGCTTGAACAGGGGGCTCAACCAGCCCCAGCATTTT. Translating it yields CASSLNRGLNQPQHF. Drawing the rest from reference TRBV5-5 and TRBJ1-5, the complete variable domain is DAGVTQSPTHLIKTRGQQVTLRCSPISGHKSVSWYQQVLGQGPQFIFQYYEKEERGRGNFPDRFSARQFPNYSSELNVNALLLGDSALYLCASSLNRGLNQPQHFGDGTRLSIL.

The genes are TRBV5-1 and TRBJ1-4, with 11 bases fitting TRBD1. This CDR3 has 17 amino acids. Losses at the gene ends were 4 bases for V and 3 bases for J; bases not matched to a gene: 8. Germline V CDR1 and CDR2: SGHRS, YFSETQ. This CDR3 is CASSRTGGRQSNEKLFF. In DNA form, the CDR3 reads TGCGCCAGCAGCAGGACAGGGGGCAGGCAATCTAATGAAAAACTGTTTTTT.

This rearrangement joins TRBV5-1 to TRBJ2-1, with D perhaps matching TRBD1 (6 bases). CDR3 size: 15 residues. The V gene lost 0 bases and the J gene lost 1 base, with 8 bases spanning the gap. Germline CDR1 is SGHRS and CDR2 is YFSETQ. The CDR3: CASSLGGGSYNEQFF. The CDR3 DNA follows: TGCGCCAGCAGCTTGGGAGGGGGATCCTACAATGAGCAGTTCTTC.

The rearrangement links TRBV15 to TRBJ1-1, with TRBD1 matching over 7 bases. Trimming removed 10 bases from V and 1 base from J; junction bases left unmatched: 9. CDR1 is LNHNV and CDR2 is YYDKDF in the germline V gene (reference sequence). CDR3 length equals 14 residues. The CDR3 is CAIRERTGNTEAFF. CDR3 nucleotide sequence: TGTGCCATCAGGGAGAGGACAGGGAACACTGAAGCTTTCTTT. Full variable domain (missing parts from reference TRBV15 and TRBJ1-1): DAMVIQNPRYQVTQFGKPVTLSCSQTLNHNVMYWYQQKSSQAPKLLFHYYDKDFNNEADTPDNFQSRRPNTSFCFLDIRSPGLGDTAMYLCAIRERTGNTEAFFGQGTRLTVV.

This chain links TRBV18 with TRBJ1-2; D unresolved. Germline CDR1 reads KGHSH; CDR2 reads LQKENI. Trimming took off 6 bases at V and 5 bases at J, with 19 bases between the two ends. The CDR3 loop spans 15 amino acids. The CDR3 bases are TGTGCCAGCTCTCTACGGACGGACCCTCGATATGGCTACACCTTC. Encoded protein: CASSLRTDPRYGYTF. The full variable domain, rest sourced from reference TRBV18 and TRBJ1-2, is NAGVMQNPRHLVRRRGQEARLRCSPMKGHSHVYWYRQLPEEGLKFMVYLQKENIIDESGMPKERFSAEFPKEGPSILRIQQVVRGDSAAYFCASSLRTDPRYGYTFGSGTRLTVV.

The CDR3 is CASSSLQGGEKLFF. In DNA form, the CDR3 reads TGTGCCAGCAGTTCCCTGCAGGGAGGAGAAAAACTGTTTTTT. The chain couples TRBV27 to TRBJ1-4; weak D call: TRBD1 (5 bases). Deletions cut 4 bases from V and 8 bases from J, with 14 bases between. From germline, CDR1 is MNHEY and CDR2 SMNVEV (reference sequence). The CDR3 loop spans 14 amino acids.

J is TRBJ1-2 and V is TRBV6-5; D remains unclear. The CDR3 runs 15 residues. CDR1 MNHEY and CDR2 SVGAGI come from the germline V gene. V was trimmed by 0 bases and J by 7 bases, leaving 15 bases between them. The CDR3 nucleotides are TGTGCCAGCAGTTACTCCCCCGGGCCCACGGGTGGCTACACCTTC. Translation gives CASSYSPGPTGGYTF.

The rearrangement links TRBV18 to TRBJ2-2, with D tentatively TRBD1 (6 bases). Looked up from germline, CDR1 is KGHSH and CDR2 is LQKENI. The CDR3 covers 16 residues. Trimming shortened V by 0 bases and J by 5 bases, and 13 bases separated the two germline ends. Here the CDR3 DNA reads TGTGCCAGCTCACCACCAGTACAGGGATTAACCGGGGAGCTGTTTTTT. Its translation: CASSPPVQGLTGELFF.

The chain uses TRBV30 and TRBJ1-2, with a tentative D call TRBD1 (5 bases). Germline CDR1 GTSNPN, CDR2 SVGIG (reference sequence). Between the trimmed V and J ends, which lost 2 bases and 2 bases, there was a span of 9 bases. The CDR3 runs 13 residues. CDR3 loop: CAWSRDRNYGYTF. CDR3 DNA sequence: TGTGCCTGGAGTCGGGACCGGAACTATGGCTACACCTTC. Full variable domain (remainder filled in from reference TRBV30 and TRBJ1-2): SQTIHQWPATLVQPVGSPLSLECTVEGTSNPNLYWYRQAAGRGLQLLFYSVGIGQISSEVPQNLSASRPQDRQFILSSKKLLLSDSGFYLCAWSRDRNYGYTFGSGTRLTVV.

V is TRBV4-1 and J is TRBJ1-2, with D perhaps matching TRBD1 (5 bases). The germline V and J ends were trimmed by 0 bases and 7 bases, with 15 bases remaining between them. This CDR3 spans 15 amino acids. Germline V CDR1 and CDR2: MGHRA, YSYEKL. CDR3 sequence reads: CASSQDLGLSSGYTF. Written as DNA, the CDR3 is TGCGCCAGCAGCCAAGATTTGGGACTGAGTTCTGGCTACACCTTC.

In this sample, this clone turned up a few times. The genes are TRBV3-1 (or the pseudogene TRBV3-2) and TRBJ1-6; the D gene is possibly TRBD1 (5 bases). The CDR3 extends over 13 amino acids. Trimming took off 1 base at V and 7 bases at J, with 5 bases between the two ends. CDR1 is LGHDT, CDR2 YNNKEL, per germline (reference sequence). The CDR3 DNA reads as TGTGCCAGCAGCCAAGGGGGCAATTCACCCCTCCACTTT. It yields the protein CASSQGGNSPLHF.

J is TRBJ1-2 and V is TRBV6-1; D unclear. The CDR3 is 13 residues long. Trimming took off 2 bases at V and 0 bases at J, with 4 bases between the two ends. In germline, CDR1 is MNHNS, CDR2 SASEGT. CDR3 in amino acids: CASSERPNYGYTF. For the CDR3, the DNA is TGTGCCAGCAGTGAACGCCCTAACTATGGCTACACCTTC.

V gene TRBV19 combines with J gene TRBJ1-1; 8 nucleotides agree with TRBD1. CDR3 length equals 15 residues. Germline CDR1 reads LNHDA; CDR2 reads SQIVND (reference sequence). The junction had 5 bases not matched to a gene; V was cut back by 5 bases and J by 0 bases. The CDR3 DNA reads TGTGCCAGTAGTGCAGGACAGGGCCTGAACACTGAAGCTTTCTTT. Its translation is CASSAGQGLNTEAFF.

The CDR3 DNA reads TGTGCCTGGAGTGGCACAGATACGCAGTATTTT. This codes for CAWSGTDTQYF. This chain connects TRBV30 to TRBJ2-3; D call uncertain. The V gene's germline CDR1 is GTSNPN and CDR2 SVGIG (reference sequence). V shed 1 base and J shed 1 base, with 0 bases lying between them. The length of the CDR3 is 11 residues.

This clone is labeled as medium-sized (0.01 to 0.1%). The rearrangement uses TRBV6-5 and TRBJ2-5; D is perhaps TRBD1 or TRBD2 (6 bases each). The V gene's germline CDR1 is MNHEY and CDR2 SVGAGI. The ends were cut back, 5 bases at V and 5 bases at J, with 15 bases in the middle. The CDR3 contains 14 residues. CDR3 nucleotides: TGTGCCAGCAGTACACAGGGAGGTGGGGAGACCCAGTACTTC. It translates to CASSTQGGGETQYF.

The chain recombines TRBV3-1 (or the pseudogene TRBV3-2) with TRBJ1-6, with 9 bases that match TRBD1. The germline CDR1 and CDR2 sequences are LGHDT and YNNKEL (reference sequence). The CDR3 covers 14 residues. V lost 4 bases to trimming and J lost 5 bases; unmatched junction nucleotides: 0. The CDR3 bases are TGTGCCAGCAGCCGACAGGGGGATAATTCACCCCTCCACTTT. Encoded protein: CASSRQGDNSPLHF.

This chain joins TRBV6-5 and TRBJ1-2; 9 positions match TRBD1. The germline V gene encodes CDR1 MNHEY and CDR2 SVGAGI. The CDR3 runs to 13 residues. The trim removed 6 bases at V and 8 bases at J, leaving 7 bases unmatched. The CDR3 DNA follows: TGTGCCAGCAGCGGGGACAGGGCAGGCGGCTACACCTTC. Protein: CASSGDRAGGYTF.

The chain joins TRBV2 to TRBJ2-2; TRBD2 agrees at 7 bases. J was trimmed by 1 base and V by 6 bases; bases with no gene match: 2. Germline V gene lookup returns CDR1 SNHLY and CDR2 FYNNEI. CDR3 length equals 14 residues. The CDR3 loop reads CASSPGGNTGELFF. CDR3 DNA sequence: TGTGCCAGCAGCCCGGGGGGGAACACCGGGGAGCTGTTTTTT.

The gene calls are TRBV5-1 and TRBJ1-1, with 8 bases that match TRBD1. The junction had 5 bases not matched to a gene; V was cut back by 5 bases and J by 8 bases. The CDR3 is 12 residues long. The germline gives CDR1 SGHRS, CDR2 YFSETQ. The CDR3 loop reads CASSPGTGEAFF. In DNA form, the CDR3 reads TGCGCCAGCAGTCCCGGGACAGGAGAAGCTTTCTTT.

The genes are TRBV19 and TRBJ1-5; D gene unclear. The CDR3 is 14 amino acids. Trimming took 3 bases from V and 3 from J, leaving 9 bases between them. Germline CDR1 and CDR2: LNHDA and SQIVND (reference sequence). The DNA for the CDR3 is TGTGCCAGTAGTATCGGAACGTACAATCAGCCCCAGCATTTT. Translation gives CASSIGTYNQPQHF.

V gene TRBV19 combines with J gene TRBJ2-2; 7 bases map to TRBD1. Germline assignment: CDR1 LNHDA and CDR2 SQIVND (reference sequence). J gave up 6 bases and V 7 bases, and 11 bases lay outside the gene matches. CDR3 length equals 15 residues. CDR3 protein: CASMERGRGSGELFF. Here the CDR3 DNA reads TGTGCCAGTATGGAGAGGGGGCGCGGGTCCGGGGAGCTGTTTTTT.

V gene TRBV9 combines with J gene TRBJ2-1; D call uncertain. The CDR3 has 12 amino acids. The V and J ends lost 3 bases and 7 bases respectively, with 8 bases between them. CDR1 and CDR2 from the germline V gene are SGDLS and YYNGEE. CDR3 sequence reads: CASSGAWNEQFF. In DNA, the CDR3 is TGTGCCAGCAGCGGTGCATGGAATGAGCAGTTCTTC.

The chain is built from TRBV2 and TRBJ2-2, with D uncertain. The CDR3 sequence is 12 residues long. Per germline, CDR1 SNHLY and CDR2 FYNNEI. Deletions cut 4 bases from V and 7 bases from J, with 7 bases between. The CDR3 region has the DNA TGTGCCAGCAGTGCGCCGGGCGGGGAGCTGTTTTTT. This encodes CASSAPGGELFF.

In DNA form, the CDR3 reads TGTGCCAGCAGTTACGGGACAGGGCATTCACCCCTCCACTTT. This codes for CASSYGTGHSPLHF. This rearrangement joins TRBV6-6 to TRBJ1-6; 9 bases map to TRBD1. Germline V CDR1 and CDR2: MNHNY, SVGAGI (reference sequence). With 2 bases clipped from V and 8 bases from J, the junction kept 1 base outside the gene matches. The CDR3 is made up of 14 amino acids.

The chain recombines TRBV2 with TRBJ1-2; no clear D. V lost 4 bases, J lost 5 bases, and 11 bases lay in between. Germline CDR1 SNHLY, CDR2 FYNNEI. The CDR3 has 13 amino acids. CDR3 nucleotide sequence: TGTGCCAGCAGTGGGGGTGAGGATTATGGCTACACCTTC. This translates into CASSGGEDYGYTF.

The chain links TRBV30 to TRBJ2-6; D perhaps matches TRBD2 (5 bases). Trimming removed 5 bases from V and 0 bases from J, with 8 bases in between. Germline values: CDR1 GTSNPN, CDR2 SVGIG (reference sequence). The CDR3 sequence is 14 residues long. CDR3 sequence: CAWYGDSGANVLTF. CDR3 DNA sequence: TGTGCCTGGTACGGGGACTCTGGGGCCAACGTCCTGACTTTC.

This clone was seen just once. In DNA, the CDR3 is TGCAGTGCTCTTGGGGGGGGCTACACCTTC. Protein: CSALGGGYTF. The rearrangement joins TRBV20-1 to TRBJ1-2; D possibly corresponds to TRBD1 (5 bases). With 5 bases removed from V and 8 bases from J, the gap between germline ends came to 9 bases. This CDR3 is built from 10 residues. Germline CDR1 reads DFQATT; CDR2 reads SNEGSKA (reference sequence).

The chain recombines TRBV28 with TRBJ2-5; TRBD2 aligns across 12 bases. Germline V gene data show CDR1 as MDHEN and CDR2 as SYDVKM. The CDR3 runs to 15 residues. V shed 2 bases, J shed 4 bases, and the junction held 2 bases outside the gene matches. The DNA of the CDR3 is TGTGCCAGCAGTTTACTAGCGGGGGGGGGAGAGACCCAGTACTTC. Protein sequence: CASSLLAGGGETQYF.